These T cell receptor beta chains were read from a single sample in a study of blood T cell repertoires in COVID-19. The assay was immunoSEQ multiplex PCR, and TCRdb's table has in-frame clones only and misses some. The table has fewer than 300,000 clones, roughly 84% seen once. The source material was peripheral blood. The receptors were gathered from a person between 70 and 80 years old with COVID-19, enrolled during active disease. Each CDR3 is given with its conserved first and last residue. A D gene is named only where the DNA matches it firmly. Clone size is shown for a subset of rows, as once, few, many or a class of expanded clone.

V gene	J gene	D gene	clone size	CDR3 DNA	CDR3 protein
TRBV12-3/TRBV12-4	TRBJ2-7	TRBD2	few	TGTGCCAGCAGGGGTAGCGGGAGTTACGAGCAGTACTTC	CASRGSGSYEQYF
TRBV7-8	TRBJ1-5	TRBD1	few	TGTGCCAGCAGCGGCCGGGACAGGGGGCTCTATAGCAATCAGCCCCAGCATTTT	CASSGRDRGLYSNQPQHF
TRBV9	TRBJ2-5	.	.	TGTGCCAGCAGCCCGCAGACGGAGTCCCTAACCCAGTACTTC	CASSPQTESLTQYF
TRBV6-4	TRBJ1-1	TRBD1	once	TGTGCCAGCAGTGAGTGGACAGGCATGAACACTGAAGCTTTCTTT	CASSEWTGMNTEAFF
TRBV3-1/TRBV3-2	TRBJ1-5	.	.	TGTGCCAGCAGCCCCGGGAAGTATCAGCCCCAGCATTTT	CASSPGKYQPQHF
TRBV29-1	TRBJ2-1	TRBD2	.	TGCAGCGAGACTAGCGGGAGGTACAATGAGCAGTTCTTC	CSETSGRYNEQFF
TRBV11-2	TRBJ1-6	TRBD1	.	TGTGCCAGCAGCTTGGAATGGACAGGGGCTTCACCCCTCCACTTT	CASSLEWTGASPLHF
TRBV3-1/TRBV3-2	TRBJ1-1	TRBD1	.	TGTGCCAGCAGCCCAAACATCGGGACAGGGGGCACTGAAGCTTTCTTT	CASSPNIGTGGTEAFF
TRBV4-2	TRBJ2-1	.	.	TGTGCCAGCAGCCAAGAGGGCCTAGCCTCCTACAATGAGCAGTTCTTC	CASSQEGLASYNEQFF
TRBV7-2	TRBJ2-5	TRBD2	.	TGTGCCAGCAGCTTATTATCGGGAGGAGAGACCCAGTACTTC	CASSLLSGGETQYF
TRBV6-2/TRBV6-3	TRBJ2-3	.	.	TGTGCCAGCAGTTACTATGGCGGGGGCATTAGCACAGATACGCAGTATTTT	CASSYYGGGISTDTQYF
TRBV21-1	TRBJ1-2	.	.	TGTGCCAGCAGCAACCCACCCCTCGGACAGGGAGTTACAGGGCCTAACTATGGCTACACCTTC	CASSNPPLGQGVTGPNYGYTF
TRBV7-8	TRBJ2-5	TRBD2	.	TGTGCCAGCAGTCCAATATCGACTAGCGTTGCAGAGACCCAGTACTTC	CASSPISTSVAETQYF
TRBV6-2/TRBV6-3	TRBJ2-7	.	.	TGTGCCAGCAGTTACGAGGAAACACACTACGAGCAGTACTTC	CASSYEETHYEQYF